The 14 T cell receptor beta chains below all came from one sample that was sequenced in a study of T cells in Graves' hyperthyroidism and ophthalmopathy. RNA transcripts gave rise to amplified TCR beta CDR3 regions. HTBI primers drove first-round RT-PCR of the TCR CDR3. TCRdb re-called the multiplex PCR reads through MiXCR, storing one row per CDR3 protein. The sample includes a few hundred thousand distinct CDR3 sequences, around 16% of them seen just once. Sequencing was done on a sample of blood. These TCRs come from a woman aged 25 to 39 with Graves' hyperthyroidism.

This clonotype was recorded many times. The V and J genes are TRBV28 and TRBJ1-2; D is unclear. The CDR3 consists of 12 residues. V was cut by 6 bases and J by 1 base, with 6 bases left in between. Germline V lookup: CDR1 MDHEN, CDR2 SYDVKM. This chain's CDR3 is CASRANNYGYTF. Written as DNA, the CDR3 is TGTGCCAGCAGGGCTAATAACTATGGCTACACCTTC.

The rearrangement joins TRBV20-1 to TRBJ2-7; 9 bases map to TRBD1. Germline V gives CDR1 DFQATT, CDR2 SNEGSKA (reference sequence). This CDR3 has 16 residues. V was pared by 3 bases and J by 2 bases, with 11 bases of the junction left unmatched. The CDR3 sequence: CSASVSPGQGTYEQYF. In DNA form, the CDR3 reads TGCAGTGCTAGTGTATCACCGGGACAGGGAACCTACGAGCAGTACTTC.

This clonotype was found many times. Here the CDR3 DNA reads TGTGCCAGCAGCATTAGGACAGGGGGAACCTACGAGCAGTACTTC. Amino acids: CASSIRTGGTYEQYF. This rearrangement joins TRBV5-5 to TRBJ2-7; TRBD1 aligns across 10 bases. Looked up from germline, CDR1 is SGHKS and CDR2 is YYEKEE (reference sequence). This CDR3 contains 15 residues. V lost 4 bases and J lost 2; bases outside the gene matches: 6. The variable domain in full, completed from reference TRBV5-5 and TRBJ2-7, reads DAGVTQSPTHLIKTRGQQVTLRCSPISGHKSVSWYQQVLGQGPQFIFQYYEKEERGRGNFPDRFSARQFPNYSSELNVNALLLGDSALYLCASSIRTGGTYEQYFGPGTRLTVT.

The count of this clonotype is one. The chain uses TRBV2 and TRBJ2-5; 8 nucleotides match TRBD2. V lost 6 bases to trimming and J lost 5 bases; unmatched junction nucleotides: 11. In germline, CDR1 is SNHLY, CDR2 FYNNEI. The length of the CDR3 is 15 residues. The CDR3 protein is CASRKGAGVGETQYF. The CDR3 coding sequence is TGTGCCAGCAGGAAGGGAGCGGGAGTGGGGGAGACCCAGTACTTC. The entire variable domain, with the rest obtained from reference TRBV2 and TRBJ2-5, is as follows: EPEVTQTPSHQVTQMGQEVILRCVPISNHLYFYWYRQILGQKVEFLVSFYNNEISEKSEIFDDQFSVERPDGSNFTLKIRSTKLEDSAMYFCASRKGAGVGETQYFGPGTRLLVL.

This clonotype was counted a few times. CDR3 sequence reads: CASSTSGASTDTQYF. The CDR3 bases are TGTGCCAGCTCGACTAGCGGAGCTAGCACAGATACGCAGTATTTT. The chain uses TRBV9 and TRBJ2-3, with 9 bases matching TRBD2. Trimming took 7 bases from V and 0 from J; bases not matched to a gene: 6. Germline-derived CDR1 and CDR2 are SGDLS and YYNGEE. The CDR3 length is 15 residues.

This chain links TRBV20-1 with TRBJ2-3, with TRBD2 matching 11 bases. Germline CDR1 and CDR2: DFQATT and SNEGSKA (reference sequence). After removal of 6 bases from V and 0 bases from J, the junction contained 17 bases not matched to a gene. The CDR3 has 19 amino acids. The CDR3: CSANTALAGARTSTDTQYF. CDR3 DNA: TGCAGTGCGAACACGGCACTAGCGGGGGCCCGAACTAGCACAGATACGCAGTATTTT.

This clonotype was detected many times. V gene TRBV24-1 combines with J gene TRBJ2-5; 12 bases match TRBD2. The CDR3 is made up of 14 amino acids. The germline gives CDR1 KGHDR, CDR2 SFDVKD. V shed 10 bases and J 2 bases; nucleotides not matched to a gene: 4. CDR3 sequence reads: CATPGTSGQETQYF. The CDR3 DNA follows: TGTGCCACGCCTGGGACTAGCGGGCAAGAGACCCAGTACTTC.

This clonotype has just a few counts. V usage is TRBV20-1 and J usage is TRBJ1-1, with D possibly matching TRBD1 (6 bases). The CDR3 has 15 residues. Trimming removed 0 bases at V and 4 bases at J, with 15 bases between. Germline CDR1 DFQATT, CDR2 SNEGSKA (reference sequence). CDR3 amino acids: CSARDPVTGFTEAFF. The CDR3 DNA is TGCAGTGCTAGAGATCCCGTGACAGGATTCACTGAAGCTTTCTTT.

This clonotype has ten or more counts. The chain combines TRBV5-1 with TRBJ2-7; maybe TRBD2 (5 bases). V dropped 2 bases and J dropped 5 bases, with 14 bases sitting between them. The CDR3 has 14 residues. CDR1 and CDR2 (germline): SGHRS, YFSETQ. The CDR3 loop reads CASSLRGSRNEQYF. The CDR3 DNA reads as TGCGCCAGCAGCTTACGTGGGAGTAGGAACGAGCAGTACTTC. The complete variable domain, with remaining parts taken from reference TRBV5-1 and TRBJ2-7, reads KAGVTQTPRYLIKTRGQQVTLSCSPISGHRSVSWYQQTPGQGLQFLFEYFSETQRNKGNFPGRFSGRQFSNSRSEMNVSTLELGDSALYLCASSLRGSRNEQYFGPGTRLTVT.

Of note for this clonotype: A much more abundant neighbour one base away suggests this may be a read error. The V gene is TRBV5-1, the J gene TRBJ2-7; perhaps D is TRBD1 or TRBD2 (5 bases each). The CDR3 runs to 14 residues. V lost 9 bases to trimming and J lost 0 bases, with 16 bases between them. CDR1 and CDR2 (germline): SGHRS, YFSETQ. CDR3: CANSWDGSSYEQYF. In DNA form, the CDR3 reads TGCGCCAACAGTTGGGACGGTAGCTCCTACGAGCAGTACTTC.

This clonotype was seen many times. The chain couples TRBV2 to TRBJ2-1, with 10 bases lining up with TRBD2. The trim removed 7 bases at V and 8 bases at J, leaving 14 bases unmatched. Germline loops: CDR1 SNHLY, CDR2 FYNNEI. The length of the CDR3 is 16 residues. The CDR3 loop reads CASIFLLAGAGDEQFF. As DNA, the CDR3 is TGTGCCAGCATATTCCTCCTAGCGGGAGCAGGAGATGAGCAGTTCTTC.

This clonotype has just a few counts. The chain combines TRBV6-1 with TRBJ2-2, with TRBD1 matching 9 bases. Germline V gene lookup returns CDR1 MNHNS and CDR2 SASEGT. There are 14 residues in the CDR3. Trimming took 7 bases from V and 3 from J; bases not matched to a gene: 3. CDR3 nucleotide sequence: TGTGCCAGCAAGTGGGACAGGGACACCGGGGAGCTGTTTTTT. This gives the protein CASKWDRDTGELFF.

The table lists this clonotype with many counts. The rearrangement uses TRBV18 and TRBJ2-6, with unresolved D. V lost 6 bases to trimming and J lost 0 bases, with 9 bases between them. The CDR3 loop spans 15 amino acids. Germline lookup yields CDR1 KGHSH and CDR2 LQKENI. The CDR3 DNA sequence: TGTGCCAGCTCCCAGACGAACTCTGGGGCCAACGTCCTGACTTTC. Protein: CASSQTNSGANVLTF. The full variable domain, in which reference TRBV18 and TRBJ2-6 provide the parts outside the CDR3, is NAGVMQNPRHLVRRRGQEARLRCSPMKGHSHVYWYRQLPEEGLKFMVYLQKENIIDESGMPKERFSAEFPKEGPSILRIQQVVRGDSAAYFCASSQTNSGANVLTFGAGSRLTVL.

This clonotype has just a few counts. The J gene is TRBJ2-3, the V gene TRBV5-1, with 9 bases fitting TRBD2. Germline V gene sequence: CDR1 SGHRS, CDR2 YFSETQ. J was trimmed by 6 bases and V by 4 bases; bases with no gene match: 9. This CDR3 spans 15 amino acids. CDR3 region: CASSPNSGRIDTQYF. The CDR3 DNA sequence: TGCGCCAGCAGCCCCAATAGCGGGAGAATCGATACGCAGTATTTT.